This T cell receptor (beta chain) was observed in a study of blood T cell repertoires in COVID-19. TCRdb's copy holds only in-frame clones and misses some; the assay was immunoSEQ multiplex PCR. There are some 230,000 clones in the sample; around 80% occur only once, and approximately 5% lies in the top ten. Germline CDR1 is SNHLY and CDR2 is FYNNEI. Trimming pared 3 bases from V and 7 bases from J, leaving 18 bases between. The CDR3 totals 16 residues. This TCR was sampled from a woman between 55 and 75 years old who had recovered from COVID-19. V and J are TRBV2 and TRBJ2-2; D possibly corresponds to TRBD1 (5 bases). The sample consisted of peripheral blood. The CDR3 reads CASSDGRDNGVGELFF. CDR3 nucleotides: TGTGCCAGCAGTGACGGCAGGGATAATGGGGTCGGGGAGCTGTTTTTT.